This T cell receptor (beta chain) was found in a study of identical twins. Study-wide results and limits: Abundant beta clonotypes from cord blood bore fewer insertions; memory repertoires lacked this pattern. Out-of-frame beta sequences exhibited a weaker degree of excess twin sharing.

Donors uniformly comprised healthy Caucasians. TCRdb re-called the 5' RACE reads with MiXCR, one entry per CDR3 protein. This table has 500,000 to 550,000 distinct CDR3 sequences, under 25% appearing once. Remarks on this clonotype: Antigen specificity is unknown.

V dropped 3 bases and J dropped 6; count of bases not matched to a gene: 8. There are 15 residues in the CDR3. Germline V gives CDR1 KGHSH, CDR2 LQKENI. This same sample was also taken into another study, of yellow fever vaccine responses in identical twins.

The V gene is TRBV18, the J gene TRBJ2-7; 10 bases align to TRBD2. The specimen sequenced was CD4+ T cells sorted from blood. The clonotype originates from a woman between 18 and 30 years old in good health. CDR3 DNA sequence: TGTGCCAGCTCACCTGGACTAGCGGATACTTTCGAGCAGTACTTC. Amino acids: CASSPGLADTFEQYF.